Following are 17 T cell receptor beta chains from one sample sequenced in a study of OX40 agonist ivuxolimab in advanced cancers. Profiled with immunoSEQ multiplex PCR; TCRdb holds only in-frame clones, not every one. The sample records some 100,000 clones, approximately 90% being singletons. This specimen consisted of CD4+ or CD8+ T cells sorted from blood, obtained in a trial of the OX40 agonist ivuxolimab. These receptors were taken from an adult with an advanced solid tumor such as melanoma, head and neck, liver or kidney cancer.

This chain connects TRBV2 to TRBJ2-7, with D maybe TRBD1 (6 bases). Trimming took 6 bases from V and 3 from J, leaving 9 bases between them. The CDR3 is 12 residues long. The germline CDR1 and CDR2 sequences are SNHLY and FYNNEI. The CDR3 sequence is CASRDSFYEQYF. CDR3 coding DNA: TGTGCCAGCAGGGACAGTTTCTACGAGCAGTACTTC.

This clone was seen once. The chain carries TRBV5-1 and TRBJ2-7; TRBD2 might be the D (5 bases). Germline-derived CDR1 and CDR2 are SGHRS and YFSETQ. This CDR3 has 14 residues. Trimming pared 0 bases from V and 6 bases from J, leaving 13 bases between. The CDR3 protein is CASSLVAGPSEQYF. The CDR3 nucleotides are TGCGCCAGCAGCTTGGTTGCGGGCCCATCCGAGCAGTACTTC.

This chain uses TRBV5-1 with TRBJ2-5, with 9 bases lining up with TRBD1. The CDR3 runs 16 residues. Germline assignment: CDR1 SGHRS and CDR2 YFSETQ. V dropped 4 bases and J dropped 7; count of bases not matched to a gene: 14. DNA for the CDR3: TGCGCCAGCAGCACAACCACGGGACAGGGTTTGACGACCCAGTACTTC. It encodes CASSTTTGQGLTTQYF.

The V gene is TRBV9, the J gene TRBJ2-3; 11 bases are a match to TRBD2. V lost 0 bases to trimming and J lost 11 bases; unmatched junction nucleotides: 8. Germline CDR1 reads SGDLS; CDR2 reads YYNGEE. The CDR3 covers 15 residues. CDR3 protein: CASSVDLGLADRQYF. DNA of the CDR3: TGTGCCAGCAGCGTAGACCTGGGACTAGCGGACCGGCAGTATTTT.

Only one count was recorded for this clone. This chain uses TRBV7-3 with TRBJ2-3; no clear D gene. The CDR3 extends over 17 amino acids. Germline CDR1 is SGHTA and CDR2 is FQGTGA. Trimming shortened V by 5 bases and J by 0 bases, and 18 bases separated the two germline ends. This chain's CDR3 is CASSRSGGSSSTDTQYF. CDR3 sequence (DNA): TGTGCCAGCAGCCGCAGTGGTGGTTCGAGTAGCACAGATACGCAGTATTTT.

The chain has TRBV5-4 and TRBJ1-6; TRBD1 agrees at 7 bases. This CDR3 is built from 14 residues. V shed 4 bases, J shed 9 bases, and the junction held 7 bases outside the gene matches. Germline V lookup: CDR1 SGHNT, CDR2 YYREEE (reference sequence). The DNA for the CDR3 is TGTGCCAGCAGCAGCGGGACAGCGGGTTCACCCCTCCACTTT. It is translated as CASSSGTAGSPLHF.

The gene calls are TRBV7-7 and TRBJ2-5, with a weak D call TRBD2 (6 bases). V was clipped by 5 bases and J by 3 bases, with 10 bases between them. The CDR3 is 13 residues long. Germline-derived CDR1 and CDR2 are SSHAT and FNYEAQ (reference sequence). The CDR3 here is CASSRDFKETQYF. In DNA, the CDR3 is TGTGCCAGCAGCCGGGACTTCAAAGAGACCCAGTACTTC.

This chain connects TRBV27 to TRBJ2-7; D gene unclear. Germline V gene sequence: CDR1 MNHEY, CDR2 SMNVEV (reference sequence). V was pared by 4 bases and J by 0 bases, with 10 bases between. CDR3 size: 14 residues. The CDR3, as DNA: TGTGCCAGCAGTTACGCAGGAGACTCCTACGAGCAGTACTTC. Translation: CASSYAGDSYEQYF.

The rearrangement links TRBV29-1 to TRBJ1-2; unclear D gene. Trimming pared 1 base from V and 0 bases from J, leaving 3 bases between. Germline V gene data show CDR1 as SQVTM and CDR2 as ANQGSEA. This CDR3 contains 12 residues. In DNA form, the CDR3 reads TGCAGCGTTGAAGTGGCTAACTATGGCTACACCTTC. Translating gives CSVEVANYGYTF.

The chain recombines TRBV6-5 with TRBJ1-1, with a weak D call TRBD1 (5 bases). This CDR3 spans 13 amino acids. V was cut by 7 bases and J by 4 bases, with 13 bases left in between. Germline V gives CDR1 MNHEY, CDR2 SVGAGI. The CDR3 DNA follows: TGTGCCAGCATCGGAAATCAGGGCACTGAAGCTTTCTTT. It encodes CASIGNQGTEAFF.

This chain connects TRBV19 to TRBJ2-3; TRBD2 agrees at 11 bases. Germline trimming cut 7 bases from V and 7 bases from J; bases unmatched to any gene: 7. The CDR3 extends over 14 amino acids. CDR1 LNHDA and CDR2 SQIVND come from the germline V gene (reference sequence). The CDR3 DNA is TGTGCCAGTACCGTTAGCGGGAGGGCGAATACGCAGTATTTT. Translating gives CASTVSGRANTQYF.

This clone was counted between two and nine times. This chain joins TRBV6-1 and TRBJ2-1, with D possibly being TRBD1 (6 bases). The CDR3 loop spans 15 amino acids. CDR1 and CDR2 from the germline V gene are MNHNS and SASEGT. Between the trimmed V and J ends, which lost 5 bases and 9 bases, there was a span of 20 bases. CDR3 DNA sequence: TGTGCCAGCAGTTCCCAGGGGCTAAGGTCCGGTGAGCAGTTCTTC. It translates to CASSSQGLRSGEQFF.

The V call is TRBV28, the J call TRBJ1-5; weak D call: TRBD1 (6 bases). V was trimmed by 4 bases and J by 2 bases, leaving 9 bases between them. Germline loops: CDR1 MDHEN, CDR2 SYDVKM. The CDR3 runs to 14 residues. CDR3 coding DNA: TGTGCCAGCAGTTCAACAGGGCGCAATCAGCCCCAGCATTTT. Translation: CASSSTGRNQPQHF.

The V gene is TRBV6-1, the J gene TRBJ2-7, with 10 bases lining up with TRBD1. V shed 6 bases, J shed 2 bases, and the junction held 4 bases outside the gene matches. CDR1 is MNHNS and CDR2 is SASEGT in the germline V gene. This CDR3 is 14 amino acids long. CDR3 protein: CASRYGQGAYEQYF. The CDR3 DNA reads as TGTGCCAGCAGATACGGACAGGGGGCCTACGAGCAGTACTTC.

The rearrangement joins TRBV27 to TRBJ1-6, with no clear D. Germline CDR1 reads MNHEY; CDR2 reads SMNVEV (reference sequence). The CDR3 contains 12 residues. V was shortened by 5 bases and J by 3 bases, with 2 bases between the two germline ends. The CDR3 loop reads CASSIYNSPLHF. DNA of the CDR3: TGTGCCAGCAGTATCTATAATTCACCCCTCCACTTT.

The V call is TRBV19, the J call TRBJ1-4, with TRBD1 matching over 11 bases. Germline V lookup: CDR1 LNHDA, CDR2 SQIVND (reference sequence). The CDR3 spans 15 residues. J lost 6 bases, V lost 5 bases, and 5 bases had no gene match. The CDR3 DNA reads TGTGCCAGTAGTCCGAGGACAGGGGGCGATGAAAAACTGTTTTTT. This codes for CASSPRTGGDEKLFF.

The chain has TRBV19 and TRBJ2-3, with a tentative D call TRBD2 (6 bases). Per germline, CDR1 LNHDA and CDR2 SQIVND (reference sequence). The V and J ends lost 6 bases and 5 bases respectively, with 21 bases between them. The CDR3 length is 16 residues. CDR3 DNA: TGTGCCAGTAGCCTATCCCCGGGAGCTAGGGGAGATACGCAGTATTTT. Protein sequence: CASSLSPGARGDTQYF. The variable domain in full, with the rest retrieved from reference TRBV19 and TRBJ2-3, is DGGITQSPKYLFRKEGQNVTLSCEQNLNHDAMYWYRQDPGQGLRLIYYSQIVNDFQKGDIAEGYSVSREKKESFPLTVTSAQKNPTAFYLCASSLSPGARGDTQYFGPGTRLTVL.